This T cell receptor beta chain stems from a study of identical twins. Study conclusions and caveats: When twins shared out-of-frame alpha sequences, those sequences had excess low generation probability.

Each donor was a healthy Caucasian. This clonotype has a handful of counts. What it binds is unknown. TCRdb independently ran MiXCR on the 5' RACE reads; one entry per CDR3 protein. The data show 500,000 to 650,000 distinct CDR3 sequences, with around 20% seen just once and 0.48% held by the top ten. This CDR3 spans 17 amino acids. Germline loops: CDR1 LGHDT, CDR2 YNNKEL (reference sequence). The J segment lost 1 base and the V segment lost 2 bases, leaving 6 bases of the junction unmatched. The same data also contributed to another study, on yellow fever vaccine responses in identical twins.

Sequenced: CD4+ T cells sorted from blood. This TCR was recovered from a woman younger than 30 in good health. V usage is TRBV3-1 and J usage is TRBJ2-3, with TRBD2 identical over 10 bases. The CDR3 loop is CASSQSYGLAGTDTQYF. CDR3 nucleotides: TGTGCCAGCAGCCAATCATACGGACTAGCGGGCACAGATACGCAGTATTTT.